This T cell receptor (beta chain) was documented in a study of OX40 agonist ivuxolimab in advanced cancers. Turning to the overall study: The costimulatory receptor OX40 (CD134) was targeted by ivuxolimab, a fully human IgG2 agonistic monoclonal antibody. Peripheral TCRbeta sequencing was intended to test whether TCR sequence diversity was altered and clonal T-cell expansion was caused by ivuxolimab. Partial responses were achieved by three dose-escalation patients, of whom one had hepatocellular carcinoma and two had cutaneous melanoma. A male proportion of 75% to 85% and a mean age of 60 years, ranging from about 23 to 90, were recorded for the dose-escalation cohort. The paper reports the monotherapy dose-escalation portion (N ≈ 50 patients) of the phase I ivuxolimab trial. Patients were allowed to have had prior anti-PD-1, anti-PD-L1 or anti-CTLA-4 therapy, and roughly 40% of the dose-escalation patients had previously received checkpoint inhibitors. Intravenous ivuxolimab was administered to patients every 2 weeks at six dose levels: 0.01, 0.1, 0.3, 1.5, 3 and 10 mg/kg. Of the roughly 53 patients in dose escalation, some 20 had hepatocellular carcinoma, roughly 15 had melanoma, 9 had renal cell carcinoma and 9 had head and neck cancer. The paper's findings and limits, for the study overall: Low levels of normalized T-cell clonal expansion were also seen in some nonresponding patients. After ivuxolimab, CD8+ T cells had more expanded clones than CD4+ T cells on average. At doses from 0.1 to 3.0 mg/kg, clonal expansion was seen in both CD4+ and CD8+ blood T cells between baseline and week 6. Which antigens the clonally expanded peripheral T cells were specific for was not determined. In the 0.1-3.0 mg/kg groups, partial responders were among the patients with the lowest normalized peripheral clonal expansion, particularly in CD8+ T cells.

To sequence the TCRbeta CDR3 region, genomic DNA was isolated from the sorted cells. The immunoSEQ Assay was used for sequencing of TCRbeta CDR3 regions. Here the immuneACCESS table is served through TCRdb, limited to in-frame sequences with V and J called. Missing clones are a known gap in these copies; in checked studies unresolved V genes cover under half, and the rest lacks a known reason. A total of some 44,000 clones appear in this sample, approximately 86% of them only once. The top ten hold approximately 0.4% of the sample. With regard to this clone: Its antigen has not been determined. Base qualities are not recorded, but no much larger clone differs from it by a single base.

The trial excluded patients who had a history of autoimmune disease or were on systemic immunosuppression. Peripheral blood for TCR sequencing was collected from all dose cohorts at baseline, on cycle 4 day 1, and on cycle 7 day 1. Samples were obtained from an open-label, multicenter, first-in-human phase I dose-escalation trial of ivuxolimab. Adults with locally advanced or metastatic head and neck squamous cell, hepatocellular, melanoma or renal cell carcinoma were enrolled in the trial. Before TCR sequencing, CD4+ and CD8+ T cells were separately sorted from peripheral blood. V and J lose 3 bases and 2 bases, and a span of 10 bases separates them. CDR1 is given as LNHDA and CDR2 as SQIVND, both from the germline V gene (reference sequence). Its CDR3 holds 14 amino acids, cysteine through phenylalanine. Of all the DNA, just the CDR3 is kept, 42 bases in frame from base 1.

This receptor was taken from an adult with an advanced solid tumor such as melanoma, head and neck, liver or kidney cancer. The chain joins TRBV19 to TRBJ1-2; the D gene is perhaps TRBD1, on 5 matching bases. Sequencing used CD4+ or CD8+ T cells sorted from blood, obtained in a trial of the OX40 agonist ivuxolimab. The DNA is as follows: TGTGCCAGTAGTATTGCGCAGGGCAACTATGGCTACACCTTC. The encoded protein is CASSIAQGNYGYTF.